This TCR beta chain was obtained from a study of regulatory T cells in long-lasting Graves disease. Details on this clonotype: Its antigen is still unknown. Compared with germline, one end of the junction differs, possibly owing to a read error.

Overall study results and limits: Persistent disease was associated with favored TRBV28 usage and with favored use of TRBJ1-2 and TRBJ2-5.

Germline values: CDR1 MGHRA, CDR2 YSYEKL. The length of the CDR3 is 12 residues. Time point here: newly diagnosed GD, antithyroid drugs for less than 3 months. RNA from PBMCs was the source of the TCR library. Library construction for TCR beta used iRepertoire HTBI primers and Arm-PCR of CDR3 regions. Each CDR3 protein is one row after TCRdb ran MiXCR on the multiplex PCR reads. In the table there are about 420,000 distinct CDR3 sequences, approximately 16% of which are singletons. The same sample was also used in a study of T cells in Graves' hyperthyroidism and ophthalmopathy. That source reports: In the analysis, a 13 V-J model separated ophthalmopathy from stable hyperthyroidism.

This chain joins TRBV4-1 and TRBJ1-1; D is ambiguous. This TCR was recovered from a woman aged 18-30 years with Graves disease. This specimen consisted of peripheral blood mononuclear cells (PBMCs), obtained at new diagnosis, from a patient treated with antithyroid drugs. CDR3 DNA: TGCGCCAGCAGCCAAGATCGAGGCAGTCGCGACTTT. It is translated as CASSQDRGSRDF.